The following is a T cell receptor beta chain sequence with its context. The sample comes from a study of blood T cell repertoires in COVID-19. Turning to the study itself: Samples of COVID-19 (acute and convalescent) were obtained from the United States, Italy and Spain. The analysed material was cDNA or gDNA that came from T cells, B-cell-depleted T cells, or PBMCs.

In the source study's methods: Amplifying reference gene primers gave estimates of nucleated cell counts. Repertoires were generated with immunoSEQ multiplex PCR, while TCRdb's copy carries only in-frame clones and drops some. V, J and clone size reflect that table, while D and trimming were determined from the DNA. The data hold under 200,000 clones, with around 84% observed a single time. There are 14 residues in the CDR3. V lost 2 bases to trimming and J lost 6 bases, with 11 bases between them. Germline assignment: CDR1 MNHNY and CDR2 SVGAGI (reference sequence). Sequencing was performed on peripheral blood. This chain uses TRBV6-6 with TRBJ2-1; D is perhaps TRBD2 (6 bases). The TCR originated in an elderly woman with acute or convalescent COVID-19. The CDR3 region is CASSYSGQLNEQFF. The CDR3, as DNA: TGTGCCAGCAGTTACAGCGGGCAACTCAATGAGCAGTTCTTC.